The clone carrying this T cell receptor beta chain was seen just once. Its target is not known. A single base separates this from a much larger clone, so it may be a read error. CDR1 is SNHLY, CDR2 FYNNEI, per germline. This CDR3 contains 13 residues. The use of a sample-barcoded 5' primer and a J-beta primer mix characterized a second PCR of 7 to 11 cycles. Each single sample gave us at least 3 million CDR3-containing paired-end reads. TCRdb re-called the 5' RACE reads with MiXCR, one entry per CDR3 protein. The sample gives around 870,000 distinct CDR3 sequences, 29% of which show up once; roughly 17% is in the top ten. This record belongs to a study of blood T cells in healthy people across ages. Notes on the study in general: Aged donors had fewer naive CD4+ cells and lower diversity than long-lived donors.

Those donating, healthy Caucasian individuals from Russia, were aged roughly 6 to 90. The V and J genes are TRBV2 and TRBJ2-3; no clear D gene. The receptor's source is an elderly woman in good health. Material for sequencing was blood. The CDR3 reads CASNVGGTDTLYF. Written as DNA, the CDR3 is TGTGCCAGCAATGTGGGCGGCACAGATACGCTGTATTTT.